This T cell receptor (beta chain) was found in a study of OX40 agonist ivuxolimab in advanced cancers. Here immunoSEQ multiplex PCR was the method, and the copy in TCRdb shows in-frame clones only, minus some. The sample records over 95,000 clones, around 90% being singletons. The CDR3 consists of 14 residues. V was pared by 4 bases and J by 3 bases, with 2 bases of the junction left unmatched. CDR1 is SGHDN and CDR2 is FVKESK in the germline V gene. The rearrangement joins TRBV14 to TRBJ2-5; 10 nucleotides align to TRBD1. The material sequenced was CD4+ or CD8+ T cells sorted from blood, taken in a trial of the OX40 agonist ivuxolimab. The clonotype was recovered from an adult with an advanced solid tumor such as melanoma, head and neck, liver or kidney cancer. In DNA form, the CDR3 reads TGTGCCAGCAGCCGCGGGACAGGGGAAGAGACCCAGTACTTC. Translating gives CASSRGTGEETQYF.